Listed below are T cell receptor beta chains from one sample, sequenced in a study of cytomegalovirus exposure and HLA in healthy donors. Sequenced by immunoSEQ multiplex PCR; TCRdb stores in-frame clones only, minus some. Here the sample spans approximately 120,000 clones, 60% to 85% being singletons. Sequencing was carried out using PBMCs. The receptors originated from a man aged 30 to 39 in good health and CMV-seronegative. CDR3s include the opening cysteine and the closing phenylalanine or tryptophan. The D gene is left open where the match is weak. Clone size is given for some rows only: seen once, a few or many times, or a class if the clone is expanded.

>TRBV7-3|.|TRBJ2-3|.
CASSLTRGAGADTQYF
TGTGCCAGCAGCTTAACCCGGGGGGCCGGCGCAGATACGCAGTATTTT
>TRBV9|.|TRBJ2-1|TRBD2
CASSSSTSGYYNEQFF
TGTGCCAGCAGCTCCTCGACTAGCGGATACTACAATGAGCAGTTCTTC
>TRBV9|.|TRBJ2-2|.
CASSGQVNTGELFF
TGTGCCAGCAGCGGGCAGGTTAACACCGGGGAGCTGTTTTTT
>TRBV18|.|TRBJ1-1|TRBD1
CASSRGGEWSEAFF
TGTGCCAGCTCACGAGGGGGCGAATGGAGTGAAGCTTTCTTT
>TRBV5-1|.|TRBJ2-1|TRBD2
CASSSPGLARYNEQFF
TGCGCCAGCAGCTCTCCGGGACTAGCAAGGTACAATGAGCAGTTCTTC
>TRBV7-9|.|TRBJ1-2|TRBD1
CASSLEHRGLGYTF
TGTGCCAGCAGCTTAGAGCACAGGGGGCTTGGCTACACCTTC
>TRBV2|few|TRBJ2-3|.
CASTERRSTDTQYF
TGTGCCAGCACAGAGCGAAGGAGCACAGATACGCAGTATTTT
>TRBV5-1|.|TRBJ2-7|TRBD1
CASSWGGTGSSYEQYF
TGCGCCAGCAGCTGGGGGGGGACAGGGAGCTCCTACGAGCAGTACTTC
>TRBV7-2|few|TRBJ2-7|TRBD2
CASSTGGEQYF
TGTGCCAGCAGCACCGGGGGGGAGCAGTACTTC
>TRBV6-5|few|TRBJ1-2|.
CASSSFGTNGYTF
TGTGCCAGCAGTTCATTCGGGACTAATGGCTACACCTTC
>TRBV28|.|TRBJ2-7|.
CASSFVSGPSYEQYF
TGTGCCAGCAGTTTCGTTAGTGGGCCCTCCTACGAGCAGTACTTC
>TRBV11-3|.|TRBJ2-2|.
CASSQGPGQNTGELFF
TGTGCCAGCAGCCAAGGCCCGGGACAAAACACCGGGGAGCTGTTTTTT
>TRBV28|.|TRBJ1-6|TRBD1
CASSTYQGQGSGYNSPLHF
TGTGCCAGCAGTACGTACCAGGGACAGGGGTCTGGTTATAATTCCCCCCTCCACTTT
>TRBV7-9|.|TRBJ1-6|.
CASSAGFPNSPLHF
TGTGCCAGCAGCGCAGGGTTTCCTAATTCACCCCTCCACTTT
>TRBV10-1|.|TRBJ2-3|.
CASSEADVTDTQYF
TGCGCCAGCAGTGAGGCGGATGTCACAGATACGCAGTATTTT
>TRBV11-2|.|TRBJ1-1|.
CASSVRGTEAFF
TGTGCCAGCAGCGTACGGGGGACTGAAGCTTTCTTT
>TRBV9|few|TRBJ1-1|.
CASSVGEGDTEAFF
TGTGCCAGCAGCGTAGGGGAGGGGGACACTGAAGCTTTCTTT
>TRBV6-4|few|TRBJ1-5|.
CASSDSAGDSNQPQHF
TGTGCCAGCAGTGACTCCGCCGGGGATAGCAATCAGCCCCAGCATTTT
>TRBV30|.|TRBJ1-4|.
CAWSTAGVYEKLFF
TGTGCCTGGAGTACGGCAGGGGTGTACGAAAAACTGTTTTTT
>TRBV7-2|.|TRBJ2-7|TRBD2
CASSLVGGGAAEQYF
TGTGCCAGCAGCCTAGTTGGCGGGGGGGCCGCCGAGCAGTACTTC
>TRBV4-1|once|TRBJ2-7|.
CASSQGGRVYEQYF
TGCGCCAGCAGCCAAGGGGGCAGGGTCTACGAGCAGTACTTC
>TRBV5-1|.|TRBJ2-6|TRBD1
CASSQTRTGGMGGANVLTF
TGCGCCAGCAGCCAGACAAGGACAGGGGGCATGGGTGGGGCCAACGTCCTGACTTTC
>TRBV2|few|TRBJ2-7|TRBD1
CASKDRDSRYEQYF
TGTGCCAGCAAAGACCGGGACAGCCGTTACGAGCAGTACTTC
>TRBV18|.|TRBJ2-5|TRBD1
CASSPSRTGKETQYF
TGTGCCAGCTCACCCTCGAGGACAGGGAAAGAGACCCAGTACTTC
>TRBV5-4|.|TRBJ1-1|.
CAGVRENTEAFF
TGTGCCGGGGTGCGGGAGAACACTGAAGCTTTCTTT
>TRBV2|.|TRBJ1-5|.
CAILSGVEGDQPQHF
TGTGCCATCCTCTCGGGAGTCGAAGGAGATCAGCCCCAGCATTTT
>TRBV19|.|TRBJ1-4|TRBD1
CASSTIEGARPEKLFF
TGTGCCAGTAGTACGATCGAGGGGGCGCGTCCTGAAAAACTGTTTTTT
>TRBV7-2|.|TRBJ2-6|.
CASSPFGQGYSGANVLTF
TGTGCCAGCAGCCCATTCGGGCAGGGATATTCTGGGGCCAACGTCCTGACTTTC
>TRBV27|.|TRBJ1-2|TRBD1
CASSRQGASSYGYTF
TGTGCCAGCAGTCGGCAGGGGGCTTCTAGCTATGGCTACACCTTC
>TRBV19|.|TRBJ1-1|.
CASSINDNVNTEAFF
TGTGCCAGTAGTATCAACGACAACGTGAACACTGAAGCTTTCTTT